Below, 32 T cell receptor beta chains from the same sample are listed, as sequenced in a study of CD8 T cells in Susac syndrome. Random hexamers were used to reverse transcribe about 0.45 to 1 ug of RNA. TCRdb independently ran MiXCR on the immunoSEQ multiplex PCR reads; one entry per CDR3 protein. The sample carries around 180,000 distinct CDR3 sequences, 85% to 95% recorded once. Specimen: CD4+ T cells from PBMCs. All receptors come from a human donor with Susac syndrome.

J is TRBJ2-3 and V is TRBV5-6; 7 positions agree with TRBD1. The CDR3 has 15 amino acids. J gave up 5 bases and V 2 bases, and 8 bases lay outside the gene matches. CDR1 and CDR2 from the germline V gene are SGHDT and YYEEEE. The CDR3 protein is CASSFGGQTLDTQYF. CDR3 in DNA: TGTGCCAGCAGCTTTGGGGGACAGACCCTAGATACGCAGTATTTT.

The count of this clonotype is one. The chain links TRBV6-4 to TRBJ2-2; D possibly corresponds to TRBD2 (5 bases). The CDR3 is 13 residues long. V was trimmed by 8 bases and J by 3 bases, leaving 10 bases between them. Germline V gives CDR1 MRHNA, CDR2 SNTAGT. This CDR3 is CASRPGDTGELFF. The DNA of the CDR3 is TGTGCCAGCCGGCCCGGGGACACCGGGGAGCTGTTTTTT.

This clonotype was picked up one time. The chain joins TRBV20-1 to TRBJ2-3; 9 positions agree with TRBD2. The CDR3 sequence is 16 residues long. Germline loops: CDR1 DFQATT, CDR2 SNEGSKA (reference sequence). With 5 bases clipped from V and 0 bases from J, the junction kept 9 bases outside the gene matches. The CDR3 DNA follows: TGCAGTGCTGGAGGTCGACTAGCGGCTAGCACAGATACGCAGTATTTT. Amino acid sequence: CSAGGRLAASTDTQYF.

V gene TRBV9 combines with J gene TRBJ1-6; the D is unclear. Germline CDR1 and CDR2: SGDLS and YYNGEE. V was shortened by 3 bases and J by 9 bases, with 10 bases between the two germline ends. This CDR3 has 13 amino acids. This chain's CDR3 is CASSGRGASPLHF. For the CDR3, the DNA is TGTGCCAGCAGCGGACGAGGTGCTTCACCCCTCCACTTT.

The CDR3 coding sequence is TGTGCCAGCAGCAAGCGGCAGAGAAACAATGAGCAGTTCTTC. Its protein is CASSKRQRNNEQFF. The rearrangement joins TRBV7-2 to TRBJ2-1; possibly TRBD2 for D (5 bases). Germline V gives CDR1 SGHTA, CDR2 FQGNSA. V lost 5 bases and J lost 5, with 13 bases in between. The CDR3 length is 14 residues.

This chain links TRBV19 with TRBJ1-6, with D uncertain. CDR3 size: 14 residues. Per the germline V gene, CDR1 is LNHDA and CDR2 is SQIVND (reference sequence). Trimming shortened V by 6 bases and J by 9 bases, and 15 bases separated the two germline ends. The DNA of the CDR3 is TGTGCCAGTAGCCCCTTCGGGATACCTTCACCCCTCCACTTT. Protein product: CASSPFGIPSPLHF.

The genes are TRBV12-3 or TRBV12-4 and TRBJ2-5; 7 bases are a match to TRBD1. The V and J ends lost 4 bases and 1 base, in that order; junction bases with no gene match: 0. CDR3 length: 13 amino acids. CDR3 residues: CASSSGGQETQYF. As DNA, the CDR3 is TGTGCCAGCAGTTCAGGGGGCCAAGAGACCCAGTACTTC.

The CDR3 nucleotides are TGCAGCGTCCCCCGGACAGGGATTAACAATGAGCAGTTCTTC. This encodes CSVPRTGINNEQFF. The V gene is TRBV29-1, the J gene TRBJ2-1; 8 bases are shared with TRBD1. J was trimmed by 5 bases and V by 6 bases; bases with no gene match: 9. Germline V lookup: CDR1 SQVTM, CDR2 ANQGSEA. The CDR3 sequence is 14 residues long.

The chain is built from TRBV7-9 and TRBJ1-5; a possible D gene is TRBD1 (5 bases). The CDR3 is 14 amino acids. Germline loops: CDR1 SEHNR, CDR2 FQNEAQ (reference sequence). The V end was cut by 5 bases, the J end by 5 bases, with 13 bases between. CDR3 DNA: TGTGCCAGCAGCCGGGGGGGGAATGATCAGCCCCAGCATTTT. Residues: CASSRGGNDQPQHF.

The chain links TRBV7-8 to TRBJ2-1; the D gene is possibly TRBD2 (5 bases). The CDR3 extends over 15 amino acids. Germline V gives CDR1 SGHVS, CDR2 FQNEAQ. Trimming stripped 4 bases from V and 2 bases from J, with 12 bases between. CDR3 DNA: TGTGCCAGCAGCTCTACCGACTATCCCTACAATGAGCAGTTCTTC. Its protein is CASSSTDYPYNEQFF.

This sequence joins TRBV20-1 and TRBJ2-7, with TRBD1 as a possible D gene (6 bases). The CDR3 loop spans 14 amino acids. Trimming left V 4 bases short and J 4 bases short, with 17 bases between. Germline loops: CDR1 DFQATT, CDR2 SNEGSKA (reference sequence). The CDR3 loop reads CSATPRTVIYEQYF. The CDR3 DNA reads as TGCAGTGCTACCCCCAGGACAGTTATTTACGAGCAGTACTTC.

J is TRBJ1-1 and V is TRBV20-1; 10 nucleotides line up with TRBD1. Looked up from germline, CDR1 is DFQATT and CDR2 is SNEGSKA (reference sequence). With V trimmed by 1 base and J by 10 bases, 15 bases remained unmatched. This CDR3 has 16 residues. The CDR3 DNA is TGCAGTGCTAGAGCCCTACCCTCGACCGGGACAGGGGTAGCTTTCTTT. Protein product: CSARALPSTGTGVAFF.

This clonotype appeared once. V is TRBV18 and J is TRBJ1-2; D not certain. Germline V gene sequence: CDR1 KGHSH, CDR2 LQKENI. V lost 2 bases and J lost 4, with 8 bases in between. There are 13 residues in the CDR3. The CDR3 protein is CASSPDGVYGYTF. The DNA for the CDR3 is TGTGCCAGCTCACCAGACGGAGTCTATGGCTACACCTTC.

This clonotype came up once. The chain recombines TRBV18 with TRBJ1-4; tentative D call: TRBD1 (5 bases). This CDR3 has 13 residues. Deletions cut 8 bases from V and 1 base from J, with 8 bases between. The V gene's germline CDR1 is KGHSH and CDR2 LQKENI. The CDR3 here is CASRQGTNEKLFF. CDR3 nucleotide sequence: TGTGCCAGCCGGCAGGGAACTAATGAAAAACTGTTTTTT.

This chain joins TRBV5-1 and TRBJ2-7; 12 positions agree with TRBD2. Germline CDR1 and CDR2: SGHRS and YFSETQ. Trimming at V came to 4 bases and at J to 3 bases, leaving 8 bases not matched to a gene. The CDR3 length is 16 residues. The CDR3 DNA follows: TGCGCCAGCAGCCCCCCCACTAGCGGGGGGATCTACGAGCAGTACTTC. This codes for CASSPPTSGGIYEQYF. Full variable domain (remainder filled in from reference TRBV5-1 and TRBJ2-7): KAGVTQTPRYLIKTRGQQVTLSCSPISGHRSVSWYQQTPGQGLQFLFEYFSETQRNKGNFPGRFSGRQFSNSRSEMNVSTLELGDSALYLCASSPPTSGGIYEQYFGPGTRLTVT.

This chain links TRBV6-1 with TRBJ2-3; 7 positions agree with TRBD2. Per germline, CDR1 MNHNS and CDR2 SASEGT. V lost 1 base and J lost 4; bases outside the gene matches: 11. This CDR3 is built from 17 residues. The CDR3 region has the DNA TGTGCCAGCAGTGAAGTTAAGGGGAGGGCAGCGGCAGATACGCAGTATTTT. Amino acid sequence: CASSEVKGRAAADTQYF.

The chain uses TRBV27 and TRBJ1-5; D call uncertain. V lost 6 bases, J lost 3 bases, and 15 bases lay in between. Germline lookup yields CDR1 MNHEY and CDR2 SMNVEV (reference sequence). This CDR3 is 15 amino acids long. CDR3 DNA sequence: TGTGCCAGCAGGGGCGGGGTTGCGTTCAATCAGCCCCAGCATTTT. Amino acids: CASRGGVAFNQPQHF.

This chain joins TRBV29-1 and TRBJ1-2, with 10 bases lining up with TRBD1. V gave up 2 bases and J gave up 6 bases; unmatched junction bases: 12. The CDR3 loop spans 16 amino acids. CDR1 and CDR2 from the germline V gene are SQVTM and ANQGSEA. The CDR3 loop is CSVERDRGLRLNGYTF. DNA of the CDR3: TGCAGCGTTGAAAGGGACAGGGGTTTACGGCTGAATGGCTACACCTTC.

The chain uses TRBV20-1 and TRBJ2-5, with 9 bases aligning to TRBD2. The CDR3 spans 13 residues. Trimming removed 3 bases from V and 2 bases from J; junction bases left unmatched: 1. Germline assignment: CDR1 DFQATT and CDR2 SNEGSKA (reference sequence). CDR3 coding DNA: TGCAGTGCTAGGCTAGCGGGGCAAGAGACCCAGTACTTC. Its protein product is CSARLAGQETQYF.

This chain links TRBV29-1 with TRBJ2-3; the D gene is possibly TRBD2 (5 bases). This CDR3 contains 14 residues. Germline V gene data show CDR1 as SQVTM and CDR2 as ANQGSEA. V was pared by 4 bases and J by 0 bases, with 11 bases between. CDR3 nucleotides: TGCAGCGTTGGGGCTAGCACTAGCACAGATACGCAGTATTTT. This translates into CSVGASTSTDTQYF.

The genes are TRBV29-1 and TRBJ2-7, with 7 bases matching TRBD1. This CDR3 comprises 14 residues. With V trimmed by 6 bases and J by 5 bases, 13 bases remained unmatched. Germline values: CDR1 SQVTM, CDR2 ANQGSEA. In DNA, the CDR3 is TGCAGCGTAAGAGGTGGAACAGGGGTAGACGAGCAGTACTTC. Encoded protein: CSVRGGTGVDEQYF.

The CDR3 nucleotides are TGTGCCAGCCGAGAATTCGGTCAGGTTGGACTCTATGGCTACACCTTC. This gives the protein CASREFGQVGLYGYTF. The chain has TRBV6-1 and TRBJ1-2; D remains unclear. With 8 bases removed from V and 4 bases from J, the gap between germline ends came to 23 bases. The length of the CDR3 is 16 residues. Germline-derived CDR1 and CDR2 are MNHNS and SASEGT.

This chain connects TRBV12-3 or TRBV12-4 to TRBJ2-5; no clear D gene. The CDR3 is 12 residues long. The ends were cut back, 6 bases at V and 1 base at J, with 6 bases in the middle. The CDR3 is CASRGFQETQYF. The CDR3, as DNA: TGTGCCAGCAGGGGATTCCAAGAGACCCAGTACTTC.

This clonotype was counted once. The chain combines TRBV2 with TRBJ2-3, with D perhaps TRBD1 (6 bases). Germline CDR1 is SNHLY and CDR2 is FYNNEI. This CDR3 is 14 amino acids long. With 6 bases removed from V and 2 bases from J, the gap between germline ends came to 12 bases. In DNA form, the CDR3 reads TGTGCCAGCAGGAGGGACATTTTCACAGATACGCAGTATTTT. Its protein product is CASRRDIFTDTQYF.

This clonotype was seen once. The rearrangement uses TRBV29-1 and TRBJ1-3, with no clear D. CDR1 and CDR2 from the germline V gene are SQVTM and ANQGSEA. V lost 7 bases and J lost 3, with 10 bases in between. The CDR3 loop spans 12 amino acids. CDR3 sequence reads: CSGLTHGNTIYF. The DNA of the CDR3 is TGCAGCGGATTGACTCATGGAAACACCATATATTTT.

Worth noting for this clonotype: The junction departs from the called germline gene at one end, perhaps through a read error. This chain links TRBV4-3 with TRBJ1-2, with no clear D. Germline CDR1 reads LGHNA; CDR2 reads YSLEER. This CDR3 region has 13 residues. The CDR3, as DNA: TGCGCCAGCAGCCAAGACGCGTACTACGGCTACACCTTC. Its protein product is CASSQDAYYGYTF.

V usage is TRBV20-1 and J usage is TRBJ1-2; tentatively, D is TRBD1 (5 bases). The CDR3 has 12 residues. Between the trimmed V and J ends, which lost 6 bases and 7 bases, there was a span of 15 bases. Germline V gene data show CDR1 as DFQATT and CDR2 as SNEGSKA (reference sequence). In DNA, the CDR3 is TGCAGTGCGTGGGACGAGTCACCTGGCTACACCTTC. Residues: CSAWDESPGYTF.

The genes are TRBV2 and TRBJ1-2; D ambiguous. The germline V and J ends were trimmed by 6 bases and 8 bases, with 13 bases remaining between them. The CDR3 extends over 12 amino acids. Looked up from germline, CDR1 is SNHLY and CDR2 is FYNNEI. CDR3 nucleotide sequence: TGTGCCAGCAGGCAATCAGGACCGGGCTACACCTTC. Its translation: CASRQSGPGYTF.

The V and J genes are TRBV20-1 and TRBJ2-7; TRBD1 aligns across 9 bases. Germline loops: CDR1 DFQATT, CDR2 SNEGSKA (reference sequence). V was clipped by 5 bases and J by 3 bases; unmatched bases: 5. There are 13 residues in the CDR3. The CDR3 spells CSAPGQGNYEQYF. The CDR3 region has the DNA TGCAGTGCTCCGGGACAGGGTAACTACGAGCAGTACTTC.

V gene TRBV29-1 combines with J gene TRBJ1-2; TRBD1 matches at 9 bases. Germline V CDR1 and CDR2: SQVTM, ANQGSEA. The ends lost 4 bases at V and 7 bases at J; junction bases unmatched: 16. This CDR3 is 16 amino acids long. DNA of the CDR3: TGCAGCGTTGCCGTTCGATCGGGACAGGGTGCTGGTGGCTACACCTTC. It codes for CSVAVRSGQGAGGYTF.

Here the CDR3 DNA reads TGCGCCAGCAGCAAGACAGGGGTAGAGGGGAATGAGCAGTTCTTC. Translating gives CASSKTGVEGNEQFF. This chain joins TRBV5-1 and TRBJ2-1; 8 bases line up with TRBD1. V was pared by 4 bases and J by 7 bases, with 10 bases of the junction left unmatched. The germline V gene encodes CDR1 SGHRS and CDR2 YFSETQ. The CDR3 has 15 residues.

The CDR3 is CASSAGTSGFTDTQYF. The CDR3 DNA reads as TGTGCCAGCAGCGCCGGGACTAGCGGGTTCACAGATACGCAGTATTTT. V usage is TRBV13 and J usage is TRBJ2-3; 12 nucleotides agree with TRBD2. Germline V gene lookup returns CDR1 PRHDT and CDR2 FYEKMQ (reference sequence). V trimming: 5 bases; J trimming: 2 bases; junction bases outside the gene matches: 5. The CDR3 has 16 amino acids. Complete variable domain (other parts from reference TRBV13 and TRBJ2-3): AAGVIQSPRHLIKEKRETATLKCYPIPRHDTVYWYQQGPGQDPQFLISFYEKMQSDKGSIPDRFSAQQFSDYHSELNMSSLELGDSALYFCASSAGTSGFTDTQYFGPGTRLTVL.